The sequence of this TCR beta chain was determined in a study of cytomegalovirus exposure and HLA in healthy donors. The study's findings and limits: Clonal expansion was found to be greater in HLA-associated TCR beta chains than in equally common others in a later analysis. The HLA-A and HLA-B alleles of most subjects were reportedly predicted accurately from TCR beta sequences.

Regarding this clone: Its antigen is unidentified.

PCR used 60 Vbeta primers and 13 Jbeta primers. In the authors' methods: Later, tens of millions of unique TCR beta chains were counted in an analysis, and some 11 million of them were shared. The table came from immunoSEQ multiplex PCR; TCRdb's copy has only in-frame clones and leaves some out. Clone size and V and J calls were adopted from that table, with D and trimming inferred from the DNA. The top ten hold 6% of the sample, which has approximately 210,000 clones, over 80% seen once. The sample consisted of PBMCs. The clonotype comes from a man aged 40-50 years in good health and CMV-seropositive.

As DNA, the CDR3 is TGTGCCAGCAGCACCCGGGGGGCAAACATTCAGTACTTC. Amino acids: CASSTRGANIQYF. V gene TRBV5-6 combines with J gene TRBJ2-4; D is perhaps TRBD2 (7 bases). Trimming left V 4 bases short and J 6 bases short, with 11 bases between. Germline V gives CDR1 SGHDT, CDR2 YYEEEE. The CDR3 sequence is 13 residues long.